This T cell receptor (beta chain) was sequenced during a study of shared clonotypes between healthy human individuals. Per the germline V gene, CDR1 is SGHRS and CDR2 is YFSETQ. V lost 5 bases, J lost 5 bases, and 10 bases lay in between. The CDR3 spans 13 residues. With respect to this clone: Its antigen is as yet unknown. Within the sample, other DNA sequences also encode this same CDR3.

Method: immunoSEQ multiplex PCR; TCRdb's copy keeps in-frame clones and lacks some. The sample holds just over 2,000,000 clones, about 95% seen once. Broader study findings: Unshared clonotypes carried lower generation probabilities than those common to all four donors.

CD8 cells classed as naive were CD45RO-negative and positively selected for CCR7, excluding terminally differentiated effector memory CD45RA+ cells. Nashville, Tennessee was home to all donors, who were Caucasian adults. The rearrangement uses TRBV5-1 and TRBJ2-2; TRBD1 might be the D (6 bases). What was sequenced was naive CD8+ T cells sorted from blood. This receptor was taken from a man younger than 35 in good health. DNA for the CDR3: TGCGCCAGCAGACAGGGTCCGACCGGGGAGCTGTTTTTT. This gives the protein CASRQGPTGELFF.